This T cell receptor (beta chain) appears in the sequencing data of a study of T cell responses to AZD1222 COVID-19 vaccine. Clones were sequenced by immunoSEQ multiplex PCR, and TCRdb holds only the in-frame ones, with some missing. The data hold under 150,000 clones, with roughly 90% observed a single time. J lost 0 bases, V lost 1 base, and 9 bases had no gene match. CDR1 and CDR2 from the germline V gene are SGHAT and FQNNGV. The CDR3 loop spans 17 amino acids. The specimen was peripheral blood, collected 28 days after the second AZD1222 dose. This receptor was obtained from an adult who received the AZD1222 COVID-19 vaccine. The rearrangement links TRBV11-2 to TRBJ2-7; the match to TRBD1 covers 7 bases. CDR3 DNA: TGTGCCAGCAGCTTAGCGGGACAGAGAAGGAGCTCCTACGAGCAGTACGTC. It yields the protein CASSLAGQRRSSYEQYV.